The entry below describes one T cell receptor beta chain. It has no known antigen specificity. Within one base of it there is no much larger clone, and no base qualities were kept. High-throughput TCR beta sequencing profiled peripheral blood CD8+ and CD4+ T cells from healthy donors, Susac syndrome patients and multiple sclerosis patients. Healthy donors were included as age- and sex-matched controls. Bulk CD8+ and CD4+ T cells were purified by magnetic negative isolation, while CD8+ TEMRA cells were enriched using FACS. Blood was collected in EDTA tubes and processed within 24 hours, with PBMCs isolated through density gradient centrifugation. PBMCs intended for TCR sequencing were cryopreserved in liquid nitrogen and were subsequently thawed in a 37 degrees C water bath. Purity of sorted or isolated CD4+, CD8+ and CD8+ TEMRA cells was at least 90%. RNA was extracted using the RNeasy kit, and roughly 0.5 to 1 microgram was reverse transcribed with random hexamers. TCR beta CDR3 regions were amplified with the immunoSEQ multiplex PCR assay covering 54 Vbeta and 13 Jbeta segments. PCR amplification bias was corrected by using a synthetic template baseline for primer optimization and computational correction. In the authors' own workflow: Reads were annotated to V, D and J genes according to IMGT and were analyzed with immunoSEQ Analyzer, with only productive sequences retained. To calculate clonality, Shannon entropy was normalized by log2 of the number of productive unique sequences and then subtracted from one. For each patient and control, public and private clones were evaluated within the 100 most prevalent clones. Clones were defined as Susac-specific when absent from the healthy and MS cohorts, from fewer than 1,200 published viral clones and from other ImmuneACCESS disease sequences. TCRdb cleaned the public reads at Q25 with fastp, built clones with MiXCR and kept in-frame beta chains. Each CDR3 protein appears once, grouped with its most common genes and DNA. V and J calls and clone size were set by TCRdb, not the authors. In this sample the table shows over 100,000 distinct CDR3 sequences, roughly 96% of which occur a single time. The ten largest clones represent more than 0.095% of the sample.

The CDR3, cysteine through phenylalanine, is 12 amino acids long. Only the CDR3 region is kept as DNA, spanning 36 bases read in frame from base 1. V lost 6 bases and J lost 5 bases; the stretch between them is 13 bases long. From the germline V gene, CDR1 is SQVTM and CDR2 is ANQGSEA. This record belongs to a study of CD8 T cells in Susac syndrome (dated by TCRdb to about 2019). Study-wide context: Repertoire sequencing was used to test whether CD8+ T cell activation and differentiation in Susac syndrome was antigen driven. Study-level results and caveats: The number of individuals in the TCR sequencing and HLA analysis was recognized as being relatively small.

The chain is made from TRBV29-1 and TRBJ1-1, with no confident D gene call. This clonotype was sampled from a human donor in good health. Sequencing used CD4+ T cells from PBMCs. The CDR3 region: CSVANDWTEAFF. The DNA sequence reads TGCAGCGTCGCAAACGATTGGACTGAAGCTTTCTTT. When the CDR3 is completed using the reference TRBV29-1 and TRBJ1-1 genes on either side, the full variable domain is SAVISQKPSRDICQRGTSLTIQCQVDSQVTMMFWYRQQPGQSLTLIATANQGSEATYESGFVIDKFPISRPNLTFSTLTVSNMSPEDSSIYLCSVANDWTEAFFGQGTRLTVV.